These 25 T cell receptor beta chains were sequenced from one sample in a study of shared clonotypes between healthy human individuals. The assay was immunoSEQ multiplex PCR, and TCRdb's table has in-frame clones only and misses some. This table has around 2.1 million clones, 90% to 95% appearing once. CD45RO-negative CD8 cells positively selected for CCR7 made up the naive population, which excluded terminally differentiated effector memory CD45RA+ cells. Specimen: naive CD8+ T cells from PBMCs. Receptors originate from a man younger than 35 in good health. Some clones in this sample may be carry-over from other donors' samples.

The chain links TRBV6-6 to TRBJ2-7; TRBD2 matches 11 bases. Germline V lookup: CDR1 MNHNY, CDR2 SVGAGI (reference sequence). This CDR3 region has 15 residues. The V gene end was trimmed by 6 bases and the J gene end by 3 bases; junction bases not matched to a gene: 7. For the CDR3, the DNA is TGTGCCAGCAGGTTAGGGACTAGCGGACTCTACGAGCAGTACTTC. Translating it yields CASRLGTSGLYEQYF.

The CDR3 DNA sequence: TGTGCCAGCAGCTTAGTAGCGGGCCATACCTACAATGAGCAGTTCTTC. Protein product: CASSLVAGHTYNEQFF. This chain uses TRBV7-9 with TRBJ2-1, with 7 bases matching TRBD2. Germline lookup yields CDR1 SEHNR and CDR2 FQNEAQ (reference sequence). The V gene end was trimmed by 1 base and the J gene end by 2 bases; junction bases not matched to a gene: 5. The CDR3 has 16 amino acids.

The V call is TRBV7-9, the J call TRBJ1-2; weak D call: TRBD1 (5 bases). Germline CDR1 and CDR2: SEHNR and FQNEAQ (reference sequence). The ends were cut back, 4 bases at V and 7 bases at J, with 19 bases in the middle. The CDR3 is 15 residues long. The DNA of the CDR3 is TGTGCCAGCAGCTCCCTCGGGACTGCAGTCGGTGGCTACACCTTC. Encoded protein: CASSSLGTAVGGYTF.

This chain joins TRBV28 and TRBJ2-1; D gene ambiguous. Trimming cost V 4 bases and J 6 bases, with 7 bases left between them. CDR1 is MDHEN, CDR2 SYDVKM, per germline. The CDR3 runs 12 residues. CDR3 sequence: CASSWVINEQFF. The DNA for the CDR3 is TGTGCCAGCAGTTGGGTTATCAATGAGCAGTTCTTC.

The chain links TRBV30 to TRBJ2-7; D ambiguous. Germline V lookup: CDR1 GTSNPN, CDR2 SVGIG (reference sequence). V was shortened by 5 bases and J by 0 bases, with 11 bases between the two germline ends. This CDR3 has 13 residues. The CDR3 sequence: CAWGPSPSYEQYF. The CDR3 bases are TGTGCCTGGGGGCCCTCTCCCTCCTACGAGCAGTACTTC.

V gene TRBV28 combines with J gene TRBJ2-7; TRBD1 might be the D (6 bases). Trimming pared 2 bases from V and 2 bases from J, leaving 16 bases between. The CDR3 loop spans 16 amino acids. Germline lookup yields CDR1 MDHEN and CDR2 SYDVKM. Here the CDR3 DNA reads TGTGCCAGCAGTTTAGTGGGAGACAGGTTAGCCTACGAGCAGTACTTC. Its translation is CASSLVGDRLAYEQYF.

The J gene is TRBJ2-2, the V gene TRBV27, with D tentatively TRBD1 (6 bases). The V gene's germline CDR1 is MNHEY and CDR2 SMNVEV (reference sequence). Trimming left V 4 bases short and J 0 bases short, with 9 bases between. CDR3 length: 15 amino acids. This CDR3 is CASSWGPANTGELFF. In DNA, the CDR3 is TGTGCCAGCAGTTGGGGGCCAGCGAACACCGGGGAGCTGTTTTTT.

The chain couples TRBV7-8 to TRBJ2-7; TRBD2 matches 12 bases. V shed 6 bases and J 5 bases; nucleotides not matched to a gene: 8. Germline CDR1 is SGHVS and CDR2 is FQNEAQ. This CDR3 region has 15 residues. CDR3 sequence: CASSPRLAGVHEQYF. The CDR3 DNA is TGTGCCAGCAGTCCCCGACTAGCGGGAGTGCACGAGCAGTACTTC.

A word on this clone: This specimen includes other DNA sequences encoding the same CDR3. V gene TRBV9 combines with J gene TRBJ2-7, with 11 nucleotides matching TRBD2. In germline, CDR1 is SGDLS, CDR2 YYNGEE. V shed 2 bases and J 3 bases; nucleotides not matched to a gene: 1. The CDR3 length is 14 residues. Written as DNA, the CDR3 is TGTGCCAGCAGCGTCCTAGCGGGAGGCTACGAGCAGTACTTC. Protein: CASSVLAGGYEQYF.

This chain's CDR3 is CASSPQRWGIQETQYF. The CDR3 nucleotides are TGTGCCAGCAGCCCCCAGAGATGGGGGATCCAAGAGACCCAGTACTTC. The chain has TRBV7-9 and TRBJ2-5; D may correspond to TRBD1 or TRBD2 (5 bases each). This CDR3 comprises 16 residues. CDR1 SEHNR and CDR2 FQNEAQ come from the germline V gene (reference sequence). Trimming took 5 bases from V and 1 from J, leaving 17 bases between them. The whole variable domain, filled in from reference TRBV7-9 and TRBJ2-5, reads DTGVSQNPRHKITKRGQNVTFRCDPISEHNRLYWYRQTLGQGPEFLTYFQNEAQLEKSRLLSDRFSAERPKGSFSTLEIQRTEQGDSAMYLCASSPQRWGIQETQYFGPGTRLLVL.

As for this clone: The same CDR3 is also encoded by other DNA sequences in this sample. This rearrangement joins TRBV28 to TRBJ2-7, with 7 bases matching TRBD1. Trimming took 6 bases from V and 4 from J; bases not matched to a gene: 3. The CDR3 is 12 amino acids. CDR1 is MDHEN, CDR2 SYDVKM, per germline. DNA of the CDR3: TGTGCCAGCAGATACAGGGGATACGAGCAGTACTTC. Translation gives CASRYRGYEQYF.

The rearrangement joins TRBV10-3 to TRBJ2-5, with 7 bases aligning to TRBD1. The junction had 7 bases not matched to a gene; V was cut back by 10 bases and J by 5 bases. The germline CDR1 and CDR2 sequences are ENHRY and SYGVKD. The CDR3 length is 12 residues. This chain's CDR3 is CATRQGPETQYF. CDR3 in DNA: TGTGCCACCCGACAGGGCCCGGAGACCCAGTACTTC.

This chain's CDR3 is CASSHTPKTGDTQYF. The CDR3 DNA reads TGCGCCAGCAGCCATACCCCTAAAACCGGAGATACGCAGTATTTT. J is TRBJ2-3 and V is TRBV4-1; D is unresolved. V dropped 3 bases and J dropped 5 bases, with 15 bases sitting between them. Germline V gene lookup returns CDR1 MGHRA and CDR2 YSYEKL. There are 15 residues in the CDR3.

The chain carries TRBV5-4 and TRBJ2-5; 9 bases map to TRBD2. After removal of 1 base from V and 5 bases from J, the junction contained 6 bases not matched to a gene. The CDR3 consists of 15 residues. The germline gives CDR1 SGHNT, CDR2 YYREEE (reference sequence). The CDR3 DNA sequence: TGTGCCAGCAGCTTGCGCATAGCGGGAGTCGAGACCCAGTACTTC. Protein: CASSLRIAGVETQYF. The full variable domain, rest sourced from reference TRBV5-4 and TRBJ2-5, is ETGVTQSPTHLIKTRGQQVTLRCSSQSGHNTVSWYQQALGQGPQFIFQYYREEENGRGNFPPRFSGLQFPNYSSELNVNALELDDSALYLCASSLRIAGVETQYFGPGTRLLVL.

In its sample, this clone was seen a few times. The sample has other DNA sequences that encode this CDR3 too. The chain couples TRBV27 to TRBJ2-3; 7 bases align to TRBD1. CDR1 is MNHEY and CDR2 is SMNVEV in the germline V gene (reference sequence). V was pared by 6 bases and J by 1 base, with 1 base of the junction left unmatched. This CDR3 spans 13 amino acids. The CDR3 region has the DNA TGTGCCAGCAGAGACAGGGGCACAGATACGCAGTATTTT. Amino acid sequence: CASRDRGTDTQYF.

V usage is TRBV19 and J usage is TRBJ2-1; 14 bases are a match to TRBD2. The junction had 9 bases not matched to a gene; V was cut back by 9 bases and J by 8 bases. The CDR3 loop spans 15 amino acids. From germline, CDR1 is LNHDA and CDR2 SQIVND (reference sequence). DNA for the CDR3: TGTGCCAGCAAGACCGGGACTAGCGGGAGATATGAGCAGTTCTTC. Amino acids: CASKTGTSGRYEQFF.

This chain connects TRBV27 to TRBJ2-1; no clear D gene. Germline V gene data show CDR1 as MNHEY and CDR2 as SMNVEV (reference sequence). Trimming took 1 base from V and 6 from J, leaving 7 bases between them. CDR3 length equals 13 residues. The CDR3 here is CASSLLGINEQFF. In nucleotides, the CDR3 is TGTGCCAGCAGTTTATTGGGGATCAATGAGCAGTTCTTC.

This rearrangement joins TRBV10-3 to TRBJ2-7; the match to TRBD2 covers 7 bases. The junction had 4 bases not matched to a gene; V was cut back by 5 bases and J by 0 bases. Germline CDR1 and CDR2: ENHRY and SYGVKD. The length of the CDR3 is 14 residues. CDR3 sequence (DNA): TGTGCCATCAGTCATCTAGCGGACTCCTACGAGCAGTACTTC. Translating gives CAISHLADSYEQYF.

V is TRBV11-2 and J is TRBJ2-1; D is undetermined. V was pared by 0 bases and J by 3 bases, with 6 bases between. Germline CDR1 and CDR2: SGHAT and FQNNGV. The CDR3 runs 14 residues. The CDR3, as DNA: TGTGCCAGCAGCTTAGATCGGGTCTACAATGAGCAGTTCTTC. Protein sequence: CASSLDRVYNEQFF.

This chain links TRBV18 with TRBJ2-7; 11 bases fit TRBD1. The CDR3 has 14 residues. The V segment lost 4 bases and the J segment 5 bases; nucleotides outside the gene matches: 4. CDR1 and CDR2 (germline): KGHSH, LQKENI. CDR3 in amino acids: CASSLGQGVNEQYF. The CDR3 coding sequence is TGTGCCAGCTCACTGGGACAGGGGGTCAACGAGCAGTACTTC.

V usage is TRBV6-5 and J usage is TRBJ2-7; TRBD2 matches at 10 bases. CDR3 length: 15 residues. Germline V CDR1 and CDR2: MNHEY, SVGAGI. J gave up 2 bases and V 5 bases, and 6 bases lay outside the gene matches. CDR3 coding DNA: TGTGCCAGCAGTCGCCGGACTAGCGGACCCTACGAGCAGTACTTC. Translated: CASSRRTSGPYEQYF.

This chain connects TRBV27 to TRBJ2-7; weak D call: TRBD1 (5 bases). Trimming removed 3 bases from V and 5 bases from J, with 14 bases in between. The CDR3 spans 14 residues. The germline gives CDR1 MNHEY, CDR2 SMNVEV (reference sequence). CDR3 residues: CASSFLDRRDEQYF. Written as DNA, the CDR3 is TGTGCCAGCAGTTTCCTAGACAGACGAGACGAGCAGTACTTC.

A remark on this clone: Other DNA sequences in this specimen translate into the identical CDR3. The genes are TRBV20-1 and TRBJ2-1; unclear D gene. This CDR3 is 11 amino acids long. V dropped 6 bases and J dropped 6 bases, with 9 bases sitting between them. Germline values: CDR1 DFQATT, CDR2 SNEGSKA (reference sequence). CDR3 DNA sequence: TGCAGTGCCCGGGTCCTCAATGAGCAGTTCTTC. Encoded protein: CSARVLNEQFF.

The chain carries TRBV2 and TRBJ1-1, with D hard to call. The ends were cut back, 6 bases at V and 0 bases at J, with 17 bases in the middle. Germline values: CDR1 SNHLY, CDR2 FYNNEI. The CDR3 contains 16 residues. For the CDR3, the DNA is TGTGCCAGCAGGAGGACCGTCGCGTCGTTGAACACTGAAGCTTTCTTT. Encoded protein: CASRRTVASLNTEAFF.

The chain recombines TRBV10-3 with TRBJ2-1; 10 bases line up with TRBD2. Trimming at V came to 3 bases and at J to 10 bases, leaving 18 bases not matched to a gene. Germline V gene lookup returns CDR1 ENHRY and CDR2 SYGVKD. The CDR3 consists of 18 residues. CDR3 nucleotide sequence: TGTGCCATCAGTGAATTGGGGACAACTAGCGGGAAATGGCAAGAGCAGTTCTTC. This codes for CAISELGTTSGKWQEQFF.